This section outlines one TCR beta chain sequence together with its context. This sample was included in a study of T cell changes during pregnancy in multiple sclerosis. Profiling relied on immunoSEQ multiplex PCR, and the TCRdb table lists in-frame clones only, not all of them. The table records 25,000 to 35,000 clones, roughly 90% of them present only once. The germline V gene has CDR1 SGDLS and CDR2 YYNGEE. This CDR3 is built from 15 residues. Trimming left V 4 bases short and J 6 bases short, with 16 bases between. Here the sequenced sample was CD4+ T cells from peripheral blood mononuclear cells, taken in the second trimester of pregnancy. The J gene is TRBJ1-4, the V gene TRBV9; D possibly corresponds to TRBD1 (6 bases). The clonotype was recovered from a female donor in good health, enrolled as a control in a pregnancy study. CDR3 loop: CASSQTGRSDEKLFF. The CDR3 DNA sequence: TGTGCCAGCAGCCAGACAGGTCGATCGGATGAAAAACTGTTTTTT.